This T cell receptor (beta chain) originates from a study of blood T cell repertoires in COVID-19. Repertoires were generated with immunoSEQ multiplex PCR, while TCRdb's copy carries only in-frame clones and drops some. The repertoire holds 300,000 to 400,000 clones, with 75% to 90% as singletons. The CDR3 contains 15 residues. V lost 2 bases and J lost 7; bases outside the gene matches: 4. Germline V CDR1 and CDR2: ENHRY, SYGVKD. This chain joins TRBV10-3 and TRBJ2-2; 10 bases are shared with TRBD1. The sequenced sample was peripheral blood. This receptor was taken from a woman aged 25 to 39 with COVID-19, enrolled during active disease. CDR3 nucleotide sequence: TGTGCCATCAGTGAGGGGACAGGGGCTAACGGGGAGCTGTTTTTT. It yields the protein CAISEGTGANGELFF.